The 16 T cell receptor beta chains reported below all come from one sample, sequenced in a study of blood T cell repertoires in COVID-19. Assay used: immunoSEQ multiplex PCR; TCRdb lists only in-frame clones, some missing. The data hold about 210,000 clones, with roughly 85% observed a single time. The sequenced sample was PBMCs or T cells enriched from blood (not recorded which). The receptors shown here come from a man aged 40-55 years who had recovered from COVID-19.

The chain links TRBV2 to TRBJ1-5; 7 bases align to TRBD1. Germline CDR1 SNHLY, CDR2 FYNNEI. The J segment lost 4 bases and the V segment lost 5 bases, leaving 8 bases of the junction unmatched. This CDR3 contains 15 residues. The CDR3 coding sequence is TGTGCCAGCAGTTGGGACAGCAACCTGAATCAGCCCCAGCATTTT. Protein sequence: CASSWDSNLNQPQHF.

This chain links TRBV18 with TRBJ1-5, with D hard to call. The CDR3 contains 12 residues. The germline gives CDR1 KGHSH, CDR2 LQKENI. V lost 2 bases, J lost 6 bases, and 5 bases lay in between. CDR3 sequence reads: CASSPTGQPQHF. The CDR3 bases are TGTGCCAGCTCACCAACGGGTCAGCCCCAGCATTTT.

This CDR3 is CASSWAGGSQETQYF. The CDR3 DNA sequence: TGTGCCAGCAGTTGGGCGGGAGGATCCCAAGAGACCCAGTACTTC. The chain links TRBV6-5 to TRBJ2-5, with 8 bases matching TRBD2. Germline CDR1 is MNHEY and CDR2 is SVGAGI. V lost 4 bases and J lost 1; bases outside the gene matches: 5. This CDR3 comprises 15 residues.

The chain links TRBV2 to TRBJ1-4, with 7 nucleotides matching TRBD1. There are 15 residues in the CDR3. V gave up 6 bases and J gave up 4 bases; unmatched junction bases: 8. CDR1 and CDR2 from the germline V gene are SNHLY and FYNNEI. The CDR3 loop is CASRTGTANNEKLFF. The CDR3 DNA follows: TGTGCCAGCAGGACCGGGACAGCAAATAATGAAAAACTGTTTTTT.

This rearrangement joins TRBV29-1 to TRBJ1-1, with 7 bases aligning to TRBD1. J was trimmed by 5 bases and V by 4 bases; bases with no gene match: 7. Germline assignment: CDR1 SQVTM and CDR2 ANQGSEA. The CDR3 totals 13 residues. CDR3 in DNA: TGCAGCGTTGTGAGACAGGGAAGGACTGAAGCTTTCTTT. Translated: CSVVRQGRTEAFF.

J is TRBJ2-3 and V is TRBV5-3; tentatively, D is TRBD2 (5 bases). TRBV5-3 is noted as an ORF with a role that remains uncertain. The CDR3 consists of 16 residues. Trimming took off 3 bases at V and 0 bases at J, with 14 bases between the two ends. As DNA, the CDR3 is TGTGCCAGAAGCTACTCGGGGAATTCTAGCACAGATACGCAGTATTTT. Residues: CARSYSGNSSTDTQYF.

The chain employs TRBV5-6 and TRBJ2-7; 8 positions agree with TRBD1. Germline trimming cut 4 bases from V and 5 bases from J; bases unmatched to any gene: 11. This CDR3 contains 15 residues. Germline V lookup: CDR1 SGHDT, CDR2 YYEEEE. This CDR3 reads CASSAGTGWWDEQYF. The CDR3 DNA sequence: TGTGCCAGCAGCGCGGGGACAGGATGGTGGGACGAGCAGTACTTC. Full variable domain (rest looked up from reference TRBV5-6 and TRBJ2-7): DAGVTQSPTHLIKTRGQQVTLRCSPKSGHDTVSWYQQALGQGPQFIFQYYEEEERQRGNFPDRFSGHQFPNYSSELNVNALLLGDSALYLCASSAGTGWWDEQYFGPGTRLTVT.

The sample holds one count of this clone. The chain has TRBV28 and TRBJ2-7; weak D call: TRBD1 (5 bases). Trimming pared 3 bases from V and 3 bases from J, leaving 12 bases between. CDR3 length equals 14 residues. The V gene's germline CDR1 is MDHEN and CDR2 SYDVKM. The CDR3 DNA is TGTGCCAGCAGTTTCGAAGGGGTAGGCTACGAGCAGTACTTC. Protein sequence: CASSFEGVGYEQYF.

The CDR3 loop reads CASSPQGSYEQYF. CDR3 in DNA: TGTGCCAGCAGTCCCCAGGGATCCTACGAGCAGTACTTC. The V and J genes are TRBV28 and TRBJ2-7, with a possible D match to TRBD1 (5 bases). The CDR3 spans 13 residues. V was pared by 5 bases and J by 1 base, with 9 bases between. CDR1 is MDHEN and CDR2 is SYDVKM in the germline V gene.

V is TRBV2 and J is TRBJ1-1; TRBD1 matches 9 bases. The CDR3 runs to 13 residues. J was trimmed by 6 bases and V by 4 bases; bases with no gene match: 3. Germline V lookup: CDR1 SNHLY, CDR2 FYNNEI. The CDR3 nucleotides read TGTGCCAGCAGTGGGGGGACAGGGCCTGAAGCTTTCTTT. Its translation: CASSGGTGPEAFF.

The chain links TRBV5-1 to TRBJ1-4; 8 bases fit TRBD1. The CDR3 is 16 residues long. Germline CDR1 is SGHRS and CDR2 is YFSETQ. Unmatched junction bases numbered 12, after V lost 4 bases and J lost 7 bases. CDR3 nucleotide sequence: TGCGCCAGCAGCGGGCGGACAGGGATATTTGGTGAAAAACTGTTTTTT. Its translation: CASSGRTGIFGEKLFF.

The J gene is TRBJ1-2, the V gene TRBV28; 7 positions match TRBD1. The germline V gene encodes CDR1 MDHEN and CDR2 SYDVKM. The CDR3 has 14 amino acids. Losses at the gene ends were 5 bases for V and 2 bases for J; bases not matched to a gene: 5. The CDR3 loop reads CASSVDRANYGYTF. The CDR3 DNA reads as TGTGCCAGCAGTGTTGACAGGGCCAACTATGGCTACACCTTC.

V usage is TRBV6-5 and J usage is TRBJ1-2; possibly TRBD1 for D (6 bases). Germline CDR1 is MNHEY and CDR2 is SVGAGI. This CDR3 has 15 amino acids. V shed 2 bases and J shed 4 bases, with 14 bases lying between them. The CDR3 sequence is CASSYRQGLAYGYTF. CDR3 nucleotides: TGTGCCAGCAGTTACCGGCAGGGGCTGGCCTATGGCTACACCTTC.

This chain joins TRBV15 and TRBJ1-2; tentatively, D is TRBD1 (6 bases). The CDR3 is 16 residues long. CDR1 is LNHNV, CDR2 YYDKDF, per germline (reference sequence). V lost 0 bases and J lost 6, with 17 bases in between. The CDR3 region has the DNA TGTGCCACCAGCAGAGAACGAGGGACAAAAGGGCATGGCTACACCTTC. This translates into CATSRERGTKGHGYTF.

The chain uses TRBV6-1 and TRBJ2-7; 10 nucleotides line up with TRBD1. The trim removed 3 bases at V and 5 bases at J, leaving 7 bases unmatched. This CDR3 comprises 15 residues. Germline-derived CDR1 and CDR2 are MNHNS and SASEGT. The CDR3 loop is CASSEATGGPDEQYF. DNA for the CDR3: TGTGCCAGCAGTGAGGCGACAGGGGGCCCTGACGAGCAGTACTTC.

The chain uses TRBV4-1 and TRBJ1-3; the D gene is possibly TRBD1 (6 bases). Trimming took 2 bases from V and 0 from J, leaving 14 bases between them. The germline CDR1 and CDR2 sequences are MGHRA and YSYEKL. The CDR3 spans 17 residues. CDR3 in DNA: TGCGCCAGCAGCCAACCGAGGACAGATAACTCTGGAAACACCATATATTTT. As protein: CASSQPRTDNSGNTIYF.